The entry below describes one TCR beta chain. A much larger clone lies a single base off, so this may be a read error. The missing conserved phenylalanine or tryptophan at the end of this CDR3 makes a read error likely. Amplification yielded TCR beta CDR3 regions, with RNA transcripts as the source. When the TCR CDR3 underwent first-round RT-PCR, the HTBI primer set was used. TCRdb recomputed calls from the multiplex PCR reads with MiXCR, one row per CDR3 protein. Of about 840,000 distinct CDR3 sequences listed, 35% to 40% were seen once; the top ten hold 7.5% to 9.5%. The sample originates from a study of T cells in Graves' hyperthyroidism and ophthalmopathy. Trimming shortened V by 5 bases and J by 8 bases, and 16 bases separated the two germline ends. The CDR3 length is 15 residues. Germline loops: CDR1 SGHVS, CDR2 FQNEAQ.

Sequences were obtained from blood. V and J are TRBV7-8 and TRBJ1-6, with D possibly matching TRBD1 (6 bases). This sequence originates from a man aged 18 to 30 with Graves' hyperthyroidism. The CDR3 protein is CASSMTGLRYSPLHL. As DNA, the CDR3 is TGTGCCAGCAGCATGACAGGCCTAAGGTATTCACCCCTCCACCTT.